Below, one TCR beta chain is given with its context. A second PCR of about 6 to 11 cycles used a sample-barcoded 5' primer and a J-beta primer mix. TCRdb independently ran MiXCR on the 5' RACE reads; one entry per CDR3 protein. In the table there are fewer than 1 million distinct CDR3 sequences, 40% to 50% of which are singletons. This entry is derived from a study of blood T cells in healthy people across ages. V was pared by 5 bases and J by 9 bases, with 10 bases of the junction left unmatched. From germline, CDR1 is SGHTA and CDR2 FQGNSA. The length of the CDR3 is 15 residues. The chain links TRBV7-2 to TRBJ1-6; 7 nucleotides agree with TRBD1. Material: blood. The sequence was obtained from a man aged 60 to 75 in good health. In DNA, the CDR3 is TGTGCCAGCAGCCCCACGACAGGGTGGTCTTCACCCCTCCACTTT. As protein: CASSPTTGWSSPLHF.